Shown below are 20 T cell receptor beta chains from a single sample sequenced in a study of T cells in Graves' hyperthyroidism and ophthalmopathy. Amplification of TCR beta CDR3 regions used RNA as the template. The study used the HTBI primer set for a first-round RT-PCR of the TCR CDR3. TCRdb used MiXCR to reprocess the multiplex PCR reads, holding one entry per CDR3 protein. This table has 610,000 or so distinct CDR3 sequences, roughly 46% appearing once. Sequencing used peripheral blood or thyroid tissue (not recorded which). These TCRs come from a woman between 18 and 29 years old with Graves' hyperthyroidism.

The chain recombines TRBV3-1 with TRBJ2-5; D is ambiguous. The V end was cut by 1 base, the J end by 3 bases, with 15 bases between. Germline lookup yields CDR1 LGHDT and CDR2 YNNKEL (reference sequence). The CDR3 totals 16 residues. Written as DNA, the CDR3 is TGTGCCAGCAGCCAAGGATTTCGGTCACTAAAAGAGACCCAGTACTTC. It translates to CASSQGFRSLKETQYF.

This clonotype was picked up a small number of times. The DNA for the CDR3 is TGTGCCAGCAGGGTCAGGGGGTCCTACGAGCAGTACTTC. Translating gives CASRVRGSYEQYF. The chain is built from TRBV5-4 and TRBJ2-7; TRBD1 agrees at 7 bases. Trimming at V came to 5 bases and at J to 1 base, leaving 3 bases not matched to a gene. The germline gives CDR1 SGHNT, CDR2 YYREEE (reference sequence). This CDR3 contains 13 residues.

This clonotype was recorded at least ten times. The CDR3 DNA follows: TGCGCCAGCAGCTTACTAGCGGGCCCAGCGAACACCGGGGAGCTGTTTTTT. Encoded protein: CASSLLAGPANTGELFF. The V gene is TRBV5-1, the J gene TRBJ2-2; 9 bases are shared with TRBD2. After removal of 2 bases from V and 0 bases from J, the junction contained 5 bases not matched to a gene. The CDR3 is made up of 17 amino acids. The germline V gene encodes CDR1 SGHRS and CDR2 YFSETQ.

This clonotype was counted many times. The CDR3 DNA is TGTGCCAGCAGTAAAGAACACTCGAACACTGAAGCTTTCTTT. This gives the protein CASSKEHSNTEAFF. The rearrangement links TRBV7-8 to TRBJ1-1, with D uncertain. V shed 6 bases and J shed 1 base, with 12 bases lying between them. Germline V gene lookup returns CDR1 SGHVS and CDR2 FQNEAQ. CDR3 size: 14 residues.

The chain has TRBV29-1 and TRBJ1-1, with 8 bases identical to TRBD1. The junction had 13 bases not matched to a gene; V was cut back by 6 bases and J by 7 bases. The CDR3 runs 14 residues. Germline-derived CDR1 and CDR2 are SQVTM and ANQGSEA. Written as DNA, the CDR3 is TGCAGCGTGCCCGGGACAGGACGATATGATGAAGCTTTCTTT. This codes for CSVPGTGRYDEAFF.

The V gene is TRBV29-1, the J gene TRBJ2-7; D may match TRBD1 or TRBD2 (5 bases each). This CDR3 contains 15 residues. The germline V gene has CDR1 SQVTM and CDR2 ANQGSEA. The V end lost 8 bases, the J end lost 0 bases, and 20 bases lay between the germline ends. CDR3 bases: TGCAGCAGCCAAGAGGGCAGGGCTGACTCCTACGAGCAGTACTTC. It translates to CSSQEGRADSYEQYF.

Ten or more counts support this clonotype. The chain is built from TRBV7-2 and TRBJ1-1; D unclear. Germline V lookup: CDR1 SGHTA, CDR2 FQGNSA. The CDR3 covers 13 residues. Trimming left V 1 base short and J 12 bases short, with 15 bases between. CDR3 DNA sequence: TGTGCCAGCAGCTTAGGAAGAGGACGGGGTACTTTCTTT. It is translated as CASSLGRGRGTFF.

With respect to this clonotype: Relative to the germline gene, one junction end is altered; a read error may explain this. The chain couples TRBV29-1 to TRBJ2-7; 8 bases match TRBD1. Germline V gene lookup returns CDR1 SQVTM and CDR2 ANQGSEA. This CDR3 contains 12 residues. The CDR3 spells CIVEGQGGEQYF. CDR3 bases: TGCATCGTTGAAGGACAGGGCGGCGAGCAGTACTTC.

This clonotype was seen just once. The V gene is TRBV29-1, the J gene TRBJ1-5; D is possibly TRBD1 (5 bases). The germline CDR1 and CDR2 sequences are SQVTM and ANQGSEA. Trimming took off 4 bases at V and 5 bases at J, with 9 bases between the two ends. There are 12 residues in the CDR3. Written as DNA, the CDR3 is TGCAGCGTTGGGGCAGGGTATCAGCCCCAGCATTTT. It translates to CSVGAGYQPQHF.

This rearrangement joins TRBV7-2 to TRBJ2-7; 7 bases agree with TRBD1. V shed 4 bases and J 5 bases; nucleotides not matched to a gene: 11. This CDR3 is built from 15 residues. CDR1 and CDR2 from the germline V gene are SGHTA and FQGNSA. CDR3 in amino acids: CASSSDRSNPHEQYF. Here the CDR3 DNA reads TGTGCCAGCAGCTCGGACAGGAGTAACCCCCACGAGCAGTACTTC.

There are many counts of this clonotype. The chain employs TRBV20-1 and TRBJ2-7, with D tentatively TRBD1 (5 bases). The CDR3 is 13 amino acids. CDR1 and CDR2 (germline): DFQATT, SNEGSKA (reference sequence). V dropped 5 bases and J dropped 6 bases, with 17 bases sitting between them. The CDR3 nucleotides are TGCAGTGCTCCACCTAGACAGCTGGGCGAGCAGTACTTC. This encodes CSAPPRQLGEQYF.

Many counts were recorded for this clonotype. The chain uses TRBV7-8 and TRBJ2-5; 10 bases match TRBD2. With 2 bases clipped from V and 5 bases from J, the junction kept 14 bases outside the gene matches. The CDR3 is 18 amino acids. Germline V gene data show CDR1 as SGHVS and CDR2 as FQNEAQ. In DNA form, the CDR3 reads TGTGCCAGCAGCTTATTTTCTGCGTCTAGCGGGAGAAGTGAGACCCAGTACTTC. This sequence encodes CASSLFSASSGRSETQYF.

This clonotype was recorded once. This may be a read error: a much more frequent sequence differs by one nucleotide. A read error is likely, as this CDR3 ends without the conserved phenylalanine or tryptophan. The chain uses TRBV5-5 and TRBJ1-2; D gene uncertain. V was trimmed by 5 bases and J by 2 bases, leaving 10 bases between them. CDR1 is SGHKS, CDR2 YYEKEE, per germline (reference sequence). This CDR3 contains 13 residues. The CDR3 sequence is CASRNLRNYGYTY. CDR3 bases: TGTGCCAGCAGGAATCTCCGCAACTATGGCTACACCTAC.

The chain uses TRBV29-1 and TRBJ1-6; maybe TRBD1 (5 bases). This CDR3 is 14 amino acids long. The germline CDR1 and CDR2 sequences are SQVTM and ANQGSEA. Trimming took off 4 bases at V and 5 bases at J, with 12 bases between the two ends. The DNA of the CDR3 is TGCAGCGTTGCCCGGGACTGGAATAATTCACCCCTCCACTTT. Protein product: CSVARDWNNSPLHF.

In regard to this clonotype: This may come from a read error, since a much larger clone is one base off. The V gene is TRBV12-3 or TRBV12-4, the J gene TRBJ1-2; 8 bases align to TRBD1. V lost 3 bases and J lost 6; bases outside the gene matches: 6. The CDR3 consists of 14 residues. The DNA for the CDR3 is TGTGCCAGCAGTTTGGAACAGGGGGATGATGGCTACACCTTC. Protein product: CASSLEQGDDGYTF.

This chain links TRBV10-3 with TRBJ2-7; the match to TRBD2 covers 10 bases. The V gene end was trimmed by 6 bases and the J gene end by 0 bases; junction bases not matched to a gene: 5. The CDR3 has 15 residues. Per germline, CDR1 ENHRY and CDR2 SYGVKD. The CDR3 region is CAIRSGTSVSYEQYF. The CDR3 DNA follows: TGTGCCATCAGGAGCGGGACTAGCGTCTCCTACGAGCAGTACTTC.

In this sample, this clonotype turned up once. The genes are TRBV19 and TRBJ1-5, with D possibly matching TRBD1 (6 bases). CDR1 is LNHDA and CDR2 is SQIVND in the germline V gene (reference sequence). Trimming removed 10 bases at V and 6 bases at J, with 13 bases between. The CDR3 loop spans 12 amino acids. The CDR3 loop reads CATQMDSQPQHF. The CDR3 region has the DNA TGTGCCACCCAGATGGACAGTCAGCCCCAGCATTTT.

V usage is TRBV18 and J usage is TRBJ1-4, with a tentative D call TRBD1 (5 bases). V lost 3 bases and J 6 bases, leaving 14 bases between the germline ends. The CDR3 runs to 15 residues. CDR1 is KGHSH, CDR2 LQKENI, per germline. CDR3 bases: TGTGCCAGCTCACCCGGTTTGGGGGTACATGAAAAACTGTTTTTT. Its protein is CASSPGLGVHEKLFF.

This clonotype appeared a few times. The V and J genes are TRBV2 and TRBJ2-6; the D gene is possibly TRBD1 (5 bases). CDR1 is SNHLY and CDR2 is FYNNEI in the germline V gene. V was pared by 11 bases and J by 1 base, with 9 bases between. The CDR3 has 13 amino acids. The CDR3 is CAFDSSGANVLTF. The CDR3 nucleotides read TGTGCCTTCGACAGTTCTGGGGCCAACGTCCTGACTTTC.

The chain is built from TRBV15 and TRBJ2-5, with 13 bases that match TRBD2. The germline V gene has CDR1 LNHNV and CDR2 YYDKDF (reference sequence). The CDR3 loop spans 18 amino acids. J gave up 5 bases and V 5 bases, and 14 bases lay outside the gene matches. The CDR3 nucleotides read TGTGCCACCAGCGAAGAGGGACTAGCGGGACTAGGGGGGGAGACCCAGTACTTC. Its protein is CATSEEGLAGLGGETQYF. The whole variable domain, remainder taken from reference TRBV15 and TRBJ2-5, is DAMVIQNPRYQVTQFGKPVTLSCSQTLNHNVMYWYQQKSSQAPKLLFHYYDKDFNNEADTPDNFQSRRPNTSFCFLDIRSPGLGDTAMYLCATSEEGLAGLGGETQYFGPGTRLLVL.